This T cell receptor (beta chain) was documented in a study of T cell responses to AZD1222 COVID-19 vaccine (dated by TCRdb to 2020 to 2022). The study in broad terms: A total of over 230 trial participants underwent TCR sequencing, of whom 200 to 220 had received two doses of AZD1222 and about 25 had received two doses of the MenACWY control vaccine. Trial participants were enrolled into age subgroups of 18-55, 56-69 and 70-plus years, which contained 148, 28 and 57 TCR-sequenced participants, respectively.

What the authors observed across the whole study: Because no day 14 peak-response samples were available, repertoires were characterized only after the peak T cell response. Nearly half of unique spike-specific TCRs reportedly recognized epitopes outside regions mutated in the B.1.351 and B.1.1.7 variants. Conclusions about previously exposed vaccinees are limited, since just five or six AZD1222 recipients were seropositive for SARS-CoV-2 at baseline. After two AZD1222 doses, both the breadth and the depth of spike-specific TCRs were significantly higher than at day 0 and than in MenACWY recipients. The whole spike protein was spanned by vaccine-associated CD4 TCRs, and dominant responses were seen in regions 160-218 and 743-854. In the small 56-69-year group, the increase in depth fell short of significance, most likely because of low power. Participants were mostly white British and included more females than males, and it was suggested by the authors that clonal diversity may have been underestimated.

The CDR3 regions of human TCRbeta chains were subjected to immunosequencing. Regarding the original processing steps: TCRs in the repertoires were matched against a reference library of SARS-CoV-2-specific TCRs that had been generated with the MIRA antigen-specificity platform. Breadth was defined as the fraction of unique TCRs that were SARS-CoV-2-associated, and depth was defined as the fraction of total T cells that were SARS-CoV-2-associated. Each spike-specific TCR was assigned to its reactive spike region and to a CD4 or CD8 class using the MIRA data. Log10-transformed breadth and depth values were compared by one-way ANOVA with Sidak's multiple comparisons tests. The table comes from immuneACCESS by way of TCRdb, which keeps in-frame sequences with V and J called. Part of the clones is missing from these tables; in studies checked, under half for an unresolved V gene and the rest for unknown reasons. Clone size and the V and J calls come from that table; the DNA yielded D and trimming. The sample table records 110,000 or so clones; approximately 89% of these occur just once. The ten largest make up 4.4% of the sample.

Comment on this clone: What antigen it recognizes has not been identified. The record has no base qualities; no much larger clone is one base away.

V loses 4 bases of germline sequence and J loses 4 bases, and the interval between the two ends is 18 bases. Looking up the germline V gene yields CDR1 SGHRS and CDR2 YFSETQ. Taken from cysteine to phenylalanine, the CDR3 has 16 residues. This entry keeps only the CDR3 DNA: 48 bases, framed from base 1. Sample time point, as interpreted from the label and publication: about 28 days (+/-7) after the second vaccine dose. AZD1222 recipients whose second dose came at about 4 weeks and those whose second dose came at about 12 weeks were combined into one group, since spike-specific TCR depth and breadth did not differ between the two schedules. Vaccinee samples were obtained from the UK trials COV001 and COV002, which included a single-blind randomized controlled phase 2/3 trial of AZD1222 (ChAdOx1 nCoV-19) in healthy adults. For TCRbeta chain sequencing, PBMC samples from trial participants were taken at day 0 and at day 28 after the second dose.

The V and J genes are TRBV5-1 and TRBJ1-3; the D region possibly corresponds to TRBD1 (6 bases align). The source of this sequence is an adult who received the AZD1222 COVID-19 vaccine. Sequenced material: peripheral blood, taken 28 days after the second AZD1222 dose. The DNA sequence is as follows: TGCGCCAGCAGCCCACAGGGAGTGGGCGGCGGAAACACCATATATTTT. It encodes CASSPQGVGGGNTIYF.